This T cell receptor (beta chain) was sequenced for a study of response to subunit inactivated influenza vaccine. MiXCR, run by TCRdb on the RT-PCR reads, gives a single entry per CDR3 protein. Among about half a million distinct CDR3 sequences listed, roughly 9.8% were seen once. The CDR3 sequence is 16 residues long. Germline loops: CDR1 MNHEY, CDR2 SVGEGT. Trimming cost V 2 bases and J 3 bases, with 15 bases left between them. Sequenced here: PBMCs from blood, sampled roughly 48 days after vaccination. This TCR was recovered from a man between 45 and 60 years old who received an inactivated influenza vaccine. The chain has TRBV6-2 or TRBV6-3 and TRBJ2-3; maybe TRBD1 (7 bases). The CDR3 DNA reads TGTGCCAGCAGTTACATGACAGGGAGGCGGACAGATACGCAGTATTTT. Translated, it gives CASSYMTGRRTDTQYF.